These 26 T cell receptor beta chains were all obtained from the same sample, sequenced in a study of blood T cells in healthy people across ages. Next came a second PCR, run for roughly 6 to 11 cycles, which used a sample-barcoded 5' primer along with a J-beta primer mix. One entry per CDR3 protein results from TCRdb running MiXCR on the 5' RACE reads. This table has 700,000 to 850,000 distinct CDR3 sequences, about 55% appearing once. The sequencing sample was made of blood. The receptors derive from a man aged 80 or over in good health.

This chain joins TRBV7-9 and TRBJ2-1, with D tentatively TRBD1 (5 bases). This CDR3 contains 19 residues. Germline-derived CDR1 and CDR2 are SEHNR and FQNEAQ (reference sequence). V lost 2 bases and J 4 bases, leaving 24 bases between the germline ends. The CDR3 DNA reads as TGTGCCAGCAGCTTATCCCGCATTGCCATGGGTGCAGGGTACAATGAGCAGTTCTTC. It specifies CASSLSRIAMGAGYNEQFF.

The chain uses TRBV3-1 and TRBJ2-3; 12 bases are shared with TRBD2. The V segment lost 0 bases and the J segment 14 bases; nucleotides outside the gene matches: 18. The germline CDR1 and CDR2 sequences are LGHDT and YNNKEL (reference sequence). The CDR3 is 18 residues long. The CDR3 region is CASSQDRWTSGTHRDAYF. CDR3 nucleotide sequence: TGTGCCAGCAGCCAAGATCGCTGGACTAGCGGGACACACAGAGACGCGTATTTT.

The chain links TRBV27 to TRBJ2-1, with 11 nucleotides matching TRBD1. The V and J ends lost 2 bases and 8 bases, in that order; junction bases with no gene match: 5. The CDR3 has 15 amino acids. Germline CDR1 reads MNHEY; CDR2 reads SMNVEV (reference sequence). CDR3 in DNA: TGTGCCAGCAGTTTAAGGAGGACAGGGGGCTATGAGCAGTTCTTC. It yields the protein CASSLRRTGGYEQFF.

The table lists this clonotype with a few counts. This chain uses TRBV29-1 with TRBJ2-3, with 8 bases that match TRBD2. CDR1 SQVTM and CDR2 ANQGSEA come from the germline V gene. The CDR3 is 13 amino acids. V lost 4 bases, J lost 14 bases, and 14 bases stayed unmatched. The CDR3 is CSVVAGSVGYAYF. The CDR3, as DNA: TGCAGCGTTGTAGCGGGGTCTGTGGGATACGCGTATTTT.

V usage is TRBV2 and J usage is TRBJ2-3, with 10 bases aligning to TRBD2. Germline V gives CDR1 SNHLY, CDR2 FYNNEI. The CDR3 runs to 15 residues. V lost 6 bases and J lost 14; bases outside the gene matches: 17. The DNA for the CDR3 is TGTGCCAGCAGGCGCGGGACTAGCGAGCACAGATACGCGTATTTT. Its protein is CASRRGTSEHRYAYF.

The V and J genes are TRBV18 and TRBJ2-1, with unresolved D. The V gene's germline CDR1 is KGHSH and CDR2 LQKENI. There are 14 residues in the CDR3. V lost 0 bases, J lost 6 bases, and 9 bases lay in between. The CDR3, as DNA: TGTGCCAGCTCACCACCGACTGCCGGCAATGAGCAGTTCTTC. Translated, it gives CASSPPTAGNEQFF. Full variable domain (outside the CDR3, taken from reference TRBV18 and TRBJ2-1): NAGVMQNPRHLVRRRGQEARLRCSPMKGHSHVYWYRQLPEEGLKFMVYLQKENIIDESGMPKERFSAEFPKEGPSILRIQQVVRGDSAAYFCASSPPTAGNEQFFGPGTRLTVL.

The V call is TRBV7-2, the J call TRBJ1-6; D gene unclear. Trimming stripped 2 bases from V and 4 bases from J, with 9 bases between. The CDR3 spans 15 residues. CDR1 and CDR2 from the germline V gene are SGHTA and FQGNSA. CDR3 amino acids: CASSLPAYYNSPLHF. The CDR3, as DNA: TGTGCCAGCAGCTTACCAGCGTATTATAATTCACCCCTCCACTTT.

The chain carries TRBV15 and TRBJ2-6; D assignment may be TRBD1 or TRBD2 (5 bases each). CDR3 length: 17 amino acids. V shed 0 bases and J shed 0 bases, with 9 bases lying between them. Germline CDR1 LNHNV, CDR2 YYDKDF (reference sequence). The CDR3 DNA sequence: TGTGCCACCAGCAGAGATTTGGGGGTCTCTGGGGCCAACGTCCTGACTTTC. This translates into CATSRDLGVSGANVLTF.

In the case of this clonotype: An end of the junction differs from the germline gene, which may be a read error. V is TRBV6-5 and J is TRBJ2-6; D gene ambiguous. Germline CDR1 MNHEY, CDR2 SVGAGI. This CDR3 region has 15 residues. CDR3 loop: CASRQSSSRANVLTF. The CDR3 DNA follows: TGTGCCAGCAGGCAATCAAGCTCTCGGGCCAACGTCCTGACTTTC.

The chain employs TRBV29-1 and TRBJ1-1, with D perhaps TRBD1 (5 bases). The germline V gene encodes CDR1 SQVTM and CDR2 ANQGSEA. The CDR3 loop spans 12 amino acids. V dropped 7 bases and J dropped 2 bases, with 11 bases sitting between them. The CDR3 coding sequence is TGCAGCGCGGGTGGGACCAACACTGAAGCTTTCTTT. Its translation is CSAGGTNTEAFF.

The gene calls are TRBV7-6 and TRBJ2-7; tentatively, D is TRBD1 (5 bases). The CDR3 sequence is 15 residues long. Looked up from germline, CDR1 is SGHVS and CDR2 is FNYEAQ. Trimming removed 3 bases from V and 0 bases from J, with 12 bases in between. The CDR3 here is CASSLAPQGSYEQYF. Written as DNA, the CDR3 is TGTGCCAGCAGCTTGGCGCCGCAGGGCTCCTACGAGCAGTACTTC.

The chain joins TRBV28 to TRBJ1-4; D unresolved. The V gene lost 2 bases and the J gene lost 8 bases, with 15 bases spanning the gap. In germline, CDR1 is MDHEN, CDR2 SYDVKM. The CDR3 sequence is 15 residues long. The CDR3 sequence is CASSLGDPSQEKLFF. The CDR3 DNA follows: TGTGCCAGCAGTTTAGGGGATCCGAGCCAAGAAAAACTGTTTTTT. The full variable domain, in which reference TRBV28 and TRBJ1-4 provide the parts outside the CDR3, is DVKVTQSSRYLVKRTGEKVFLECVQDMDHENMFWYRQDPGLGLRLIYFSYDVKMKEKGDIPEGYSVSREKKERFSLILESASTNQTSMYLCASSLGDPSQEKLFFGSGTQLSVL.

This clonotype was seen a single time. The chain is built from TRBV3-1 and TRBJ2-4, with 8 positions matching TRBD1. The germline V gene encodes CDR1 LGHDT and CDR2 YNNKEL (reference sequence). This CDR3 region has 15 residues. The junction had 5 bases not matched to a gene; V was cut back by 1 base and J by 6 bases. CDR3 sequence: CASSQVGQGANIQYF. Here the CDR3 DNA reads TGTGCCAGCAGCCAAGTCGGTCAGGGGGCAAACATTCAGTACTTC.

The V gene is TRBV7-2, the J gene TRBJ1-1; the D gene is possibly TRBD1 (6 bases). The CDR3 is made up of 15 amino acids. The V end was cut by 5 bases, the J end by 4 bases, with 17 bases between. CDR1 SGHTA and CDR2 FQGNSA come from the germline V gene. This CDR3 reads CASSPTQGTGTEAFF. CDR3 DNA: TGTGCCAGCAGCCCGACACAGGGTACAGGCACTGAAGCTTTCTTT.

This chain joins TRBV7-9 and TRBJ1-6; 7 nucleotides agree with TRBD1. The CDR3 covers 15 residues. Unmatched junction bases numbered 11, after V lost 8 bases and J lost 7 bases. CDR1 is SEHNR and CDR2 is FQNEAQ in the germline V gene (reference sequence). The CDR3 region has the DNA TGTGCCAGCGGGAATCGGACAGGAAAAAATTCACCCCTCCACTTT. Protein: CASGNRTGKNSPLHF.

The chain recombines TRBV24-1 with TRBJ2-3; maybe TRBD2 (6 bases). With 4 bases removed from V and 0 bases from J, the gap between germline ends came to 16 bases. Germline assignment: CDR1 KGHDR and CDR2 SFDVKD. The CDR3 totals 17 residues. CDR3 protein: CATSDPAGSASTDTQYF. DNA for the CDR3: TGTGCCACCAGTGACCCTGCGGGGAGTGCGAGCACAGATACGCAGTATTTT.

The chain couples TRBV6-5 to TRBJ2-5; no clear D gene. The J call could be wrong; TRBJ2-7 is a better fit for the DNA end. Germline CDR1 reads MNHEY; CDR2 reads SVGAGI. This CDR3 spans 13 amino acids. The CDR3 is CASSYLKSYEQYF. CDR3 DNA sequence: TGTGCCAGCAGTTATCTTAAATCCTACGAGCAGTACTTC.

The V and J genes are TRBV21-1 and TRBJ2-3. TRBV21-1 is shown as a pseudogene. This CDR3 spans 13 amino acids. The CDR3 DNA reads TGTGCCAGCAGACGCCTCTTTCGAGATACGCAGTATTTT. Its translation is CASRRLFRDTQYF.

The sample holds a few counts of this clonotype. The CDR3, as DNA: TGTGCCAGCTCACCACCGGATTCACCCCTCCACTTT. It yields the protein CASSPPDSPLHF. The chain links TRBV18 to TRBJ1-6; D not resolved. The CDR3 contains 12 residues. CDR1 and CDR2 (germline): KGHSH, LQKENI. V was cut by 0 bases and J by 8 bases, with 2 bases left in between.

This sequence joins TRBV6-6 and TRBJ2-4; the D call may be TRBD1 or TRBD2 (5 bases each). The DNA end favors TRBJ2-7, so the J call may be wrong. The CDR3 consists of 15 residues. CDR1 MNHNY and CDR2 SVGAGI come from the germline V gene (reference sequence). CDR3 DNA sequence: TGTGCCAGCAGTTACTTCCCAGAGGGGACCTACGAGCAGTACTTC. The encoded protein is CASSYFPEGTYEQYF.

The CDR3 loop is CSARSHYDTEAFF. DNA of the CDR3: TGCAGTGCTAGAAGCCACTACGACACTGAAGCTTTCTTT. The J gene is TRBJ1-1, the V gene TRBV20-1, with D uncertain. The germline CDR1 and CDR2 sequences are DFQATT and SNEGSKA (reference sequence). V lost 2 bases, J lost 3 bases, and 10 bases lay in between. The CDR3 is made up of 13 amino acids.

The gene calls are TRBV7-6 and TRBJ2-4, with a weak D call TRBD1 (5 bases). V lost 6 bases to trimming and J lost 9 bases, with 15 bases between them. This CDR3 comprises 13 residues. Germline CDR1 is SGHVS and CDR2 is FNYEAQ. CDR3 sequence: CASSPFRGGIQYF. In nucleotides, the CDR3 is TGTGCCAGCAGTCCCTTTAGGGGCGGCATTCAGTACTTC.

The chain links TRBV7-2 to TRBJ2-1, with 13 bases that match TRBD2. The germline V gene encodes CDR1 SGHTA and CDR2 FQGNSA. CDR3 length: 17 amino acids. The J segment lost 3 bases and the V segment lost 5 bases, leaving 7 bases of the junction unmatched. CDR3: CASSPRLAGGFYNEQFF. In DNA form, the CDR3 reads TGTGCCAGCAGCCCCCGACTAGCGGGAGGCTTCTACAATGAGCAGTTCTTC.

This rearrangement joins TRBV5-1 to TRBJ2-5; 8 bases align to TRBD1. This CDR3 region has 16 residues. Germline V gene lookup returns CDR1 SGHRS and CDR2 YFSETQ. The junction had 15 bases not matched to a gene; V was cut back by 0 bases and J by 11 bases. CDR3 sequence reads: CASSLAWTGSSSEQYF. CDR3 nucleotide sequence: TGCGCCAGCAGCTTGGCTTGGACAGGGAGTTCGAGTGAGCAGTACTTC.

The CDR3 nucleotides are TGTGCCAGCAGCCCGATGTCAGGGCCTGGGGCCAACGTCCTGACTTTC. Translating gives CASSPMSGPGANVLTF. J is TRBJ2-6 and V is TRBV6-1, with a tentative D call TRBD1 (5 bases). The ends were cut back, 6 bases at V and 2 bases at J, with 14 bases in the middle. Germline CDR1 MNHNS, CDR2 SASEGT. The CDR3 is 16 amino acids.

The chain uses TRBV7-2 and TRBJ2-3; the D gene is possibly TRBD2 (6 bases). The V gene lost 5 bases and the J gene lost 14 bases, with 26 bases spanning the gap. Germline V lookup: CDR1 SGHTA, CDR2 FQGNSA. The CDR3 covers 15 residues. CDR3 DNA: TGTGCCAGCAGCATGAGGCGGGGAGAGCACAGATACGCGTATTTT. Translation gives CASSMRRGEHRYAYF.